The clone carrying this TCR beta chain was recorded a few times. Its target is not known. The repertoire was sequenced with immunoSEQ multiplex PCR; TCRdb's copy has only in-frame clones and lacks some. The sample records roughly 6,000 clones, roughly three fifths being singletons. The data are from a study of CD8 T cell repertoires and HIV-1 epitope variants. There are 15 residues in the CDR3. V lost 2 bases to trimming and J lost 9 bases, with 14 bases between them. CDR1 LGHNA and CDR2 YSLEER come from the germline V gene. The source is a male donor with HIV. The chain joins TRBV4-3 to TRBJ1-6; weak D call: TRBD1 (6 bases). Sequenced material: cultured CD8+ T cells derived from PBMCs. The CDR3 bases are TGCGCCAGCAGCCAAAGTAAGGGGGGAAGTTCACCCCTCCACTTT. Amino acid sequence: CASSQSKGGSSPLHF.